This TCR beta chain was retrieved from a study of cytomegalovirus exposure and HLA in healthy donors. The CDR3 extends over 13 amino acids. CDR1 is MNHEY, CDR2 SMNVEV, per germline (reference sequence). The ends were cut back, 2 bases at V and 4 bases at J, with 8 bases in the middle. Findings of the study overall: According to a later analysis, TCR clusters from the first cohort tended to co-occur in the approximately 120 validation repertoires. Reports indicated that the classifier achieved high specificity and sensitivity in diagnosing cytomegalovirus status. Rare TCR sequences dominated, though some public TCRs recurred in many donors. Overall, around 160 TCR beta chains were annotated as cytomegalovirus-associated.

Libraries were prepared by immunoSEQ multiplex PCR; TCRdb keeps only in-frame clonotypes and omits some of them. Here the sample spans 200,000 to 250,000 clones, over 80% being singletons. With regard to this clone: The antigen is undetermined.

Material for sequencing was PBMCs. The receptor was derived from a woman aged 25 to 45 in good health and CMV-seropositive. The chain combines TRBV27 with TRBJ1-2; D remains ambiguous. The DNA for the CDR3 is TGTGCCAGCAGTTTAAACGGCGGCTATGGCTACACCTTC. Residues: CASSLNGGYGYTF.